Below, one T cell receptor (beta chain) is given with its context. Trimming removed 2 bases at V and 7 bases at J, with 17 bases between. Per the germline V gene, CDR1 is SGHTA and CDR2 is FQGTGA. The CDR3 runs 16 residues. This sample was taken from a study of blood T cell repertoires in COVID-19. Study as a whole: Sites across the United States, Italy and Spain contributed samples from acute and convalescent COVID-19.

Per the authors' pipeline: Amplification of reference gene primers was used by the study to estimate nucleated cell counts. Profiling relied on immunoSEQ multiplex PCR, and the TCRdb table lists in-frame clones only, not all of them. The DNA gave D and trimming, while V, J and clone size come from that table. The sample has some 93,000 clones, almost 85% seen once. The sequenced sample was peripheral blood. J is TRBJ2-2 and V is TRBV7-3; possibly TRBD1 for D (6 bases). The receptor was derived from a man in his 70s with acute or convalescent COVID-19. CDR3 loop: CASSLGHRVRGGELFF. The DNA of the CDR3 is TGTGCCAGCAGCTTAGGCCACAGGGTGCGCGGCGGGGAGCTGTTTTTT.